This entry features one T cell receptor beta chain sequence. Its specificity is not known. The record originates from a study of shared clonotypes between healthy human individuals. Whole-study findings and limits: Depth of sequencing was expected to influence donor clonotype sharing. All-four-donor shared clonotypes had higher generation probabilities than non-shared clonotypes did.

Trimming took 4 bases from V and 6 from J, leaving 16 bases between them. CDR1 PRHDT and CDR2 FYEKMQ come from the germline V gene (reference sequence). The CDR3 totals 14 residues. The assay was run at deep level. Under the authors' procedure: Filtering differed, since immunoSEQ gave only junction sequences and no quality scores. Libraries were prepared by immunoSEQ multiplex PCR; TCRdb keeps only in-frame clonotypes and omits some of them. V, J and clone size reflect that table, while D and trimming were determined from the DNA. This table holds around 2,000,000 clones, more than 85% found once. Only CD45RO-negative cells positively selected for CCR7 counted as naive CD8 cells, so terminally differentiated effector memory CD45RA+ cells were excluded.

This receptor was taken from a man younger than 30 in good health. Some clones in this sample may be carry-over from other donors' samples. Input material: naive CD8+ T cells from PBMCs. This rearrangement joins TRBV13 to TRBJ2-7; D perhaps matches TRBD1 (5 bases). The chain's CDR3 is CASSSPSVGPEQYF. DNA of the CDR3: TGTGCCAGCAGCTCCCCTTCGGTGGGGCCCGAGCAGTACTTC.